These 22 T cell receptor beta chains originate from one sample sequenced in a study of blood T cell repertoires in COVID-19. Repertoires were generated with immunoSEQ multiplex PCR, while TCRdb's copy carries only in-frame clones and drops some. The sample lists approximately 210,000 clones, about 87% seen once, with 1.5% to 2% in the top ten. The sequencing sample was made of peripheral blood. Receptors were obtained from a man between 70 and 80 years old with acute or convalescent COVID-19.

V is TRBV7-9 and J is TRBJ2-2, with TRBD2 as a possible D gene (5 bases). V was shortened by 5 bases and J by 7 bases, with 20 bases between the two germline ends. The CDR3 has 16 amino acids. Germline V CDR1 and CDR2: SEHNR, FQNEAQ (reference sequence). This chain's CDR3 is CASSHRLSQIFGELFF. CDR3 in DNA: TGTGCCAGCAGCCACCGACTAAGTCAGATCTTCGGGGAGCTGTTTTTT.

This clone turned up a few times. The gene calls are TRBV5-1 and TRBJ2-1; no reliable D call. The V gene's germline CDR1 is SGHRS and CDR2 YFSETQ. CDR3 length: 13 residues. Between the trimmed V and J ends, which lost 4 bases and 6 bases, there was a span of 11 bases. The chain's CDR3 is CASSKTVPNEQFF. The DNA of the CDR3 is TGCGCCAGCAGCAAAACAGTACCCAATGAGCAGTTCTTC.

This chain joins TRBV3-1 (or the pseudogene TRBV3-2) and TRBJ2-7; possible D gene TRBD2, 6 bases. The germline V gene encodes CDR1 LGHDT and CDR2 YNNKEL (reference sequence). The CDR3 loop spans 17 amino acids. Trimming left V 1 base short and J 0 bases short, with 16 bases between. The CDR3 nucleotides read TGTGCCAGCAGCCAAGGCCCGGGACTTTCGAGCTCCTACGAGCAGTACTTC. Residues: CASSQGPGLSSSYEQYF.

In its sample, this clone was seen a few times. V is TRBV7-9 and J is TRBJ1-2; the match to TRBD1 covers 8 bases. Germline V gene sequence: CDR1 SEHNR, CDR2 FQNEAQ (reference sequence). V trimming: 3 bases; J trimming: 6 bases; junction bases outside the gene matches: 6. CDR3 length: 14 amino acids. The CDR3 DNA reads TGTGCCAGCAGCTTGACAGGGGCGAGCGATGGCTACACCTTC. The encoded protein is CASSLTGASDGYTF.

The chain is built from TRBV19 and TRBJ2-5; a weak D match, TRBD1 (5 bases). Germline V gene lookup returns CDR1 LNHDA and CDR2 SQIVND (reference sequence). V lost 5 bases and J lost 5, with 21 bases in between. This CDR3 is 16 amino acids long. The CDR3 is CASSPPGRVGFETQYF. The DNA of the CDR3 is TGTGCCAGTAGTCCCCCTGGCAGGGTTGGTTTCGAGACCCAGTACTTC.

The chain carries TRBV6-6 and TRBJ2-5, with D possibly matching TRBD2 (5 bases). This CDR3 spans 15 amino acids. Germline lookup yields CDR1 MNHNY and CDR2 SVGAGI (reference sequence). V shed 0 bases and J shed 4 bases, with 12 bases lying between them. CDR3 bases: TGTGCCAGCAGTTACTCGACGCTAGCTGGAGAGACCCAGTACTTC. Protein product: CASSYSTLAGETQYF.

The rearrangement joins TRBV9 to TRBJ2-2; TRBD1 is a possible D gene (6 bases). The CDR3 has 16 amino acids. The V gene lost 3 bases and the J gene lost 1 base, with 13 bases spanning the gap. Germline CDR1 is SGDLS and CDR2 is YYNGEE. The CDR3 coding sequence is TGTGCCAGCAGCGCCGGACAGAACATGAACACCGGGGAGCTGTTTTTT. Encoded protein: CASSAGQNMNTGELFF.

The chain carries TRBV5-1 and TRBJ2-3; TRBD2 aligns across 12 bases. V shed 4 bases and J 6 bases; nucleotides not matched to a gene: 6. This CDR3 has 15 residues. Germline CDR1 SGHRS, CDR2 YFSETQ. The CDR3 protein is CASSLGTSGSDTQYF. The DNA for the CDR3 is TGCGCCAGCAGCCTCGGGACTAGCGGGTCCGATACGCAGTATTTT.

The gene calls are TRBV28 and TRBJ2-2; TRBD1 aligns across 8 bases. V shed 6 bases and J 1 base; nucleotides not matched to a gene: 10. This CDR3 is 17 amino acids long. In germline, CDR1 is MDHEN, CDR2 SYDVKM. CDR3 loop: CASSPWQGAMNTGELFF. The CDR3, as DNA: TGTGCCAGCAGCCCCTGGCAGGGGGCTATGAACACCGGGGAGCTGTTTTTT.

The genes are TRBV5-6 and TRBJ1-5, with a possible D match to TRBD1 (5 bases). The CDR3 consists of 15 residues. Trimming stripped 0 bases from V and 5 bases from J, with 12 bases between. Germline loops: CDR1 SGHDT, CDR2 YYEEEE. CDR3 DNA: TGTGCCAGCAGCTTGGCCGGTGGGGGGGATCAGCCCCAGCATTTT. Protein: CASSLAGGGDQPQHF. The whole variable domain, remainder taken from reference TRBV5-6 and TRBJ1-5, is DAGVTQSPTHLIKTRGQQVTLRCSPKSGHDTVSWYQQALGQGPQFIFQYYEEEERQRGNFPDRFSGHQFPNYSSELNVNALLLGDSALYLCASSLAGGGDQPQHFGDGTRLSIL.

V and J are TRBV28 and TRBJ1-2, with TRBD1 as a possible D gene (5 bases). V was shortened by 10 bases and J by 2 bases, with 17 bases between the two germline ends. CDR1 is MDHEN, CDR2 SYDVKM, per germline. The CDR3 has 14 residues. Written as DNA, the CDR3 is TGTGCCATCGACCCGCCGGGGGGGAACTATGGCTACACCTTC. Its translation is CAIDPPGGNYGYTF.

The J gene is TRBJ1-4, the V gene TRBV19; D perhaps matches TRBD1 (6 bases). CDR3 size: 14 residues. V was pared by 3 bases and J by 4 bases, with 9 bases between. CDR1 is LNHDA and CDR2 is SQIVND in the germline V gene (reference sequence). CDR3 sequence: CASSMDRDNEKLFF. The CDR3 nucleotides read TGTGCCAGTAGTATGGACAGAGATAATGAAAAACTGTTTTTT.

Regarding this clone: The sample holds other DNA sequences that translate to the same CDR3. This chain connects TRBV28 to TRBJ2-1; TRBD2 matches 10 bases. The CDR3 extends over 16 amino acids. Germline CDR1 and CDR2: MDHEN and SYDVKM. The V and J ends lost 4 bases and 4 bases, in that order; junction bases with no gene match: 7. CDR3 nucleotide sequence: TGTGCCAGCAGTTCCCCTAGCGGGAGCTCGTACAATGAGCAGTTCTTC. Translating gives CASSSPSGSSYNEQFF.

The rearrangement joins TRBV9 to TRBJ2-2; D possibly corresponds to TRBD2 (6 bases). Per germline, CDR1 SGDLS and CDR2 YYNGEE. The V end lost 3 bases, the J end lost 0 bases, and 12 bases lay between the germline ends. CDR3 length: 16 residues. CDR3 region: CASSGPAGPNTGELFF. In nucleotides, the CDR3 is TGTGCCAGCAGCGGGCCCGCGGGACCGAACACCGGGGAGCTGTTTTTT.

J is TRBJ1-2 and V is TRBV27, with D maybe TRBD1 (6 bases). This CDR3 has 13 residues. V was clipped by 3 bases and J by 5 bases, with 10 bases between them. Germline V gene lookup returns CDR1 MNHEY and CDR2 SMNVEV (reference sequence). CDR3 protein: CASSFRGGYGYTF. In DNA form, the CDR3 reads TGTGCCAGCAGTTTCAGGGGAGGGTATGGCTACACCTTC.

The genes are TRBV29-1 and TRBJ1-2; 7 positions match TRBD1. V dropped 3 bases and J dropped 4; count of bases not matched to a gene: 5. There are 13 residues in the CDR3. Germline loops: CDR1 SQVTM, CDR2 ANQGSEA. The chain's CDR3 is CSVEPGQPYGYTF. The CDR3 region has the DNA TGCAGCGTTGAGCCGGGACAGCCCTATGGCTACACCTTC.

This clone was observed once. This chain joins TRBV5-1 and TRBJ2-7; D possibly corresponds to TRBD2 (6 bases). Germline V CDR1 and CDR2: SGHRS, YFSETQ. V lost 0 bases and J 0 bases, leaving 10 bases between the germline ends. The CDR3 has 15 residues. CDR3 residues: CASSLAGRSSYEQYF. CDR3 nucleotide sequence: TGCGCCAGCAGCTTGGCTGGGAGGAGCTCCTACGAGCAGTACTTC.

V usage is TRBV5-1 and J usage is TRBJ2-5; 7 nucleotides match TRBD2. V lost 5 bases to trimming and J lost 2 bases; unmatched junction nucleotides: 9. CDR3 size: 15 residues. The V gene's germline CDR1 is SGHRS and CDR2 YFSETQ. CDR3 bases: TGCGCCAGCAGGACTATTCAGGGAGGGCAAGAGACCCAGTACTTC. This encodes CASRTIQGGQETQYF.

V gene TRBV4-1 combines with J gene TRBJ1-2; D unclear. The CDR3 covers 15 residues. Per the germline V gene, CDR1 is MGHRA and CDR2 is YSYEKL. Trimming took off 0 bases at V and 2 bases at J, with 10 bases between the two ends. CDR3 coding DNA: TGCGCCAGCAGCCAAGATCGTACAGAAAACTATGGCTACACCTTC. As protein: CASSQDRTENYGYTF.

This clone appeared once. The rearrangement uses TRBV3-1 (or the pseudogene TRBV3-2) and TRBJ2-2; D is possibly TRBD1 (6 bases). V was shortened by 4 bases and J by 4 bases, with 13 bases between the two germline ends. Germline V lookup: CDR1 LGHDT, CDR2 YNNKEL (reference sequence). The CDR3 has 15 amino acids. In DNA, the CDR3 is TGTGCCAGCAGCCTCCGGGACACACTCACCGGGGAGCTGTTTTTT. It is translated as CASSLRDTLTGELFF.

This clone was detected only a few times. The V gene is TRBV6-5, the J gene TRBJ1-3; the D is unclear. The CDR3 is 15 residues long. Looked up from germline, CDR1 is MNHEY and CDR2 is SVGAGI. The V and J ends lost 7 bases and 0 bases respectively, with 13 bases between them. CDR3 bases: TGTGCCAGCAAGGAGGGCCCAATCTCTGGAAACACCATATATTTT. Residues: CASKEGPISGNTIYF.

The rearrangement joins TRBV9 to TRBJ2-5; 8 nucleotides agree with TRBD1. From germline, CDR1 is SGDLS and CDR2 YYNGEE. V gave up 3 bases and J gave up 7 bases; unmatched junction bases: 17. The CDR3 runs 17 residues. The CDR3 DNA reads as TGTGCCAGCAGCGCCGAACGGACGGGACAGGCTGCCAGGACCCAGTACTTC. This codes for CASSAERTGQAARTQYF.